Listed below are T cell receptor beta chains from one sample, sequenced in a study of cytomegalovirus exposure and HLA in healthy donors. Produced via immunoSEQ multiplex PCR; TCRdb's table is partial and in-frame only. The profile shows some 140,000 clones, approximately 75% of them singletons. The specimen was PBMCs. The receptors were sampled from a man between 18 and 35 years old in good health and CMV-seronegative. Both conserved end residues are part of each CDR3. The D gene is left open where the match is weak.

cdr3_nt: TGTGCCAGCTCACGAGCGATACAAGAGACCCAGTACTTC
cdr3_aa: CASSRAIQETQYF
v_call: TRBV18
d_call: NA
j_call: TRBJ2-5

cdr3_nt: TGTGCCAGCAGCACAGCGGGACAGGCTTCGAATCAGCCCCAGCATTTT
cdr3_aa: CASSTAGQASNQPQHF
v_call: TRBV7-8
d_call: TRBD1
j_call: TRBJ1-5

cdr3_nt: TGTGCTTGGGGCGGCAGGGACTACCAAGAGACCCAGTACTTC
cdr3_aa: CAWGGRDYQETQYF
v_call: TRBV28
d_call: NA
j_call: TRBJ2-5

cdr3_nt: TGTGCCAGCAGTGGCAACAGGGGTTTGTACTTC
cdr3_aa: CASSGNRGLYF
v_call: TRBV6-1
d_call: TRBD1
j_call: TRBJ2-4

cdr3_nt: TGCGCCAGCAGCTTCAAGGACACCCAAGGAGGCTACACCTTC
cdr3_aa: CASSFKDTQGGYTF
v_call: TRBV5-1
d_call: NA
j_call: TRBJ1-2

cdr3_nt: TGTGCCAGCAGCGCCACAGGGATCAGAGAGACCCAGTACTTC
cdr3_aa: CASSATGIRETQYF
v_call: TRBV5-6
d_call: NA
j_call: TRBJ2-5

cdr3_nt: TGTGCCAGCAGCCATAATCTACTCCAAGAGACCCAGTACTTC
cdr3_aa: CASSHNLLQETQYF
v_call: TRBV7-9
d_call: NA
j_call: TRBJ2-5

cdr3_nt: TGTGCCAGCAGCTTAGGGGCAGCTCAGGGTCAGCCCCAGCATTTT
cdr3_aa: CASSLGAAQGQPQHF
v_call: TRBV7-8
d_call: NA
j_call: TRBJ1-5

cdr3_nt: TGTGCCAGCAGTCTACGGGTAGGGGGCACTGAAGCTTTCTTT
cdr3_aa: CASSLRVGGTEAFF
v_call: TRBV27
d_call: NA
j_call: TRBJ1-1

cdr3_nt: TGCGCCAGCAGCCAAGCAACATCAAGCACAGATACGCAGTATTTT
cdr3_aa: CASSQATSSTDTQYF
v_call: TRBV4-3
d_call: NA
j_call: TRBJ2-3

cdr3_nt: TGTGCCAGCAGTGAAACGGCAGGGGGCGCGTACACTGAAGCTTTCTTT
cdr3_aa: CASSETAGGAYTEAFF
v_call: TRBV6-1
d_call: TRBD1
j_call: TRBJ1-1

cdr3_nt: TGCGCCAGCAGCTTGGTGGGGGGGGATCCCACAGATACGCAGTATTTT
cdr3_aa: CASSLVGGDPTDTQYF
v_call: TRBV5-1
d_call: TRBD2
j_call: TRBJ2-3

cdr3_nt: TGTGCTAGTGGCTCCCAGATCGGAGGTACGCAGTATTTT
cdr3_aa: CASGSQIGGTQYF
v_call: TRBV12-5
d_call: NA
j_call: TRBJ2-3